Each of the 18 T cell receptor beta chains below was sequenced from the same sample in a study of T cell changes during pregnancy in multiple sclerosis. The protocol was immunoSEQ multiplex PCR, while the TCRdb copy is restricted to in-frame clones and leaves out a portion. Counted here are about 49,000 clones, 92% occurring once; the ten biggest clones make up about 0.36%. The sample was CD4+ T cells from peripheral blood mononuclear cells, taken in the second trimester of pregnancy. Every receptor here comes from a female donor in good health, enrolled as a control in a pregnancy study.

J is TRBJ2-1 and V is TRBV9; 10 bases agree with TRBD2. Germline lookup yields CDR1 SGDLS and CDR2 YYNGEE. The V gene end was trimmed by 1 base and the J gene end by 9 bases; junction bases not matched to a gene: 4. CDR3 length: 14 amino acids. Written as DNA, the CDR3 is TGTGCCAGCAGCGTAAGCGGGGGGGCCGCTGAGCAGTTCTTC. Its protein product is CASSVSGGAAEQFF.

The J gene is TRBJ2-2, the V gene TRBV7-9; TRBD1 matches 12 bases. Trimming cost V 5 bases and J 6 bases; bases outside gene matches: 7. The germline CDR1 and CDR2 sequences are SEHNR and FQNEAQ (reference sequence). CDR3 length: 16 residues. The CDR3 protein is CASSRLGQGAAGELFF. Written as DNA, the CDR3 is TGTGCCAGCAGCAGGCTGGGACAGGGGGCTGCCGGGGAGCTGTTTTTT.

This chain joins TRBV4-1 and TRBJ2-7, with D perhaps matching TRBD1 (6 bases). This CDR3 contains 16 residues. Trimming removed 0 bases from V and 7 bases from J, with 19 bases in between. Germline-derived CDR1 and CDR2 are MGHRA and YSYEKL. CDR3 coding DNA: TGCGCCAGCAGCCAAGATCACACAGGGCCCTTGGGTGAGCAGTACTTC. Its protein product is CASSQDHTGPLGEQYF.

The chain links TRBV18 to TRBJ1-1, with 8 bases lining up with TRBD1. This CDR3 region has 15 residues. V dropped 1 base and J dropped 1; count of bases not matched to a gene: 2. Looked up from germline, CDR1 is KGHSH and CDR2 is LQKENI. Written as DNA, the CDR3 is TGTGCCAGCTCACCACAGACAGGGGAGAACACTGAAGCTTTCTTT. It codes for CASSPQTGENTEAFF.

This clone showed up just once. This sample includes further DNA sequences coding for the same CDR3. The chain recombines TRBV19 with TRBJ1-2, with TRBD1 as a possible D gene (6 bases). The CDR3 covers 13 residues. Trimming stripped 6 bases from V and 4 bases from J, with 12 bases between. In germline, CDR1 is LNHDA, CDR2 SQIVND (reference sequence). The DNA of the CDR3 is TGTGCCAGTAGGCTAACAGGGATCTATGGCTACACCTTC. It encodes CASRLTGIYGYTF.

This clone was detected once. The chain combines TRBV13 with TRBJ2-5; D not resolved. CDR1 PRHDT and CDR2 FYEKMQ come from the germline V gene (reference sequence). Between the trimmed V and J ends, which lost 3 bases and 0 bases, there was a span of 8 bases. CDR3 size: 14 residues. As DNA, the CDR3 is TGTGCCAGCAGCTTTCGACGGGACCAAGAGACCCAGTACTTC. This sequence encodes CASSFRRDQETQYF.

V usage is TRBV7-9 and J usage is TRBJ1-6; 11 positions match TRBD1. Trimming took 2 bases from V and 7 from J; bases not matched to a gene: 4. Germline assignment: CDR1 SEHNR and CDR2 FQNEAQ (reference sequence). There are 16 residues in the CDR3. In DNA, the CDR3 is TGTGCCAGCAGCTTAAGTGGGACAGGGGGGAATTCACCCCTCCACTTT. This encodes CASSLSGTGGNSPLHF.

V usage is TRBV2 and J usage is TRBJ2-7; TRBD2 agrees at 7 bases. V dropped 3 bases and J dropped 3; count of bases not matched to a gene: 5. This CDR3 contains 14 residues. The germline V gene has CDR1 SNHLY and CDR2 FYNNEI. As DNA, the CDR3 is TGTGCCAGCAGTGAGCGACCGGGGGGCTACGAGCAGTACTTC. This sequence encodes CASSERPGGYEQYF.

The rearrangement joins TRBV11-1 to TRBJ1-2; tentatively, D is TRBD1 (6 bases). The CDR3 is made up of 13 amino acids. V was cut by 5 bases and J by 4 bases, with 11 bases left in between. Germline V CDR1 and CDR2: SGHAT, FQDESV (reference sequence). CDR3 loop: CASSVDSGYGYTF. As DNA, the CDR3 is TGTGCCAGCAGCGTGGACAGTGGCTATGGCTACACCTTC.

This clone has a single count. The rearrangement uses TRBV6-5 and TRBJ1-3; no reliable D call. CDR1 and CDR2 from the germline V gene are MNHEY and SVGAGI. Between the trimmed V and J ends, which lost 6 bases and 0 bases, there was a span of 12 bases. The CDR3 spans 15 residues. In DNA form, the CDR3 reads TGTGCCAGCAGCCCGACTCGGAGCTCTGGAAACACCATATATTTT. Its translation is CASSPTRSSGNTIYF.

This rearrangement joins TRBV7-8 to TRBJ1-2; 8 nucleotides agree with TRBD1. The V gene end was trimmed by 3 bases and the J gene end by 2 bases; junction bases not matched to a gene: 2. There are 14 residues in the CDR3. Per the germline V gene, CDR1 is SGHVS and CDR2 is FQNEAQ. In nucleotides, the CDR3 is TGTGCCAGCAGCTTCGGGGACAGGAACTATGGCTACACCTTC. It translates to CASSFGDRNYGYTF.

This chain connects TRBV6-4 to TRBJ1-2, with no clear D. The germline CDR1 and CDR2 sequences are MRHNA and SNTAGT. Trimming took 2 bases from V and 8 from J, leaving 18 bases between them. The CDR3 consists of 15 residues. Here the CDR3 reads CASSDPDPRGRGYTF. CDR3 DNA sequence: TGTGCCAGCAGTGACCCCGATCCCCGCGGTAGGGGCTACACCTTC.

The chain carries TRBV7-9 and TRBJ2-3; D perhaps matches TRBD1 (6 bases). The germline V gene has CDR1 SEHNR and CDR2 FQNEAQ (reference sequence). The length of the CDR3 is 14 residues. The V gene lost 5 bases and the J gene lost 0 bases, with 9 bases spanning the gap. The CDR3 here is CASSLTGSTDTQYF. In nucleotides, the CDR3 is TGTGCCAGCAGCCTTACAGGGAGCACAGATACGCAGTATTTT.

The chain couples TRBV19 to TRBJ2-7, with TRBD1 matching over 9 bases. V lost 7 bases to trimming and J lost 2 bases; unmatched junction nucleotides: 12. The germline gives CDR1 LNHDA, CDR2 SQIVND (reference sequence). The CDR3 covers 16 residues. CDR3 sequence: CASTLSGDRATYEQYF. The CDR3 nucleotides are TGTGCCAGTACCCTCTCGGGGGACAGGGCTACCTACGAGCAGTACTTC.

V is TRBV14 and J is TRBJ1-6; possibly TRBD1 for D (5 bases). Trimming removed 4 bases from V and 8 bases from J, with 12 bases in between. CDR3 size: 14 residues. Looked up from germline, CDR1 is SGHDN and CDR2 is FVKESK. The CDR3 loop is CASSRPGYYSPLHF. The CDR3, as DNA: TGTGCCAGCAGCCGGCCAGGGTACTATTCACCCCTCCACTTT. The variable domain in full, with the rest retrieved from reference TRBV14 and TRBJ1-6, is EAGVTQFPSHSVIEKGQTVTLRCDPISGHDNLYWYRRVMGKEIKFLLHFVKESKQDESGMPNNRFLAERTGGTYSTLKVQPAELEDSGVYFCASSRPGYYSPLHFGNGTRLTVT.

The chain uses TRBV7-2 and TRBJ2-1; 15 bases match TRBD2. Germline V gives CDR1 SGHTA, CDR2 FQGNSA. This CDR3 has 17 residues. The V segment lost 6 bases and the J segment 3 bases; nucleotides outside the gene matches: 6. CDR3 sequence reads: CASREAGLAGGYNEQFF. Here the CDR3 DNA reads TGTGCCAGCAGGGAAGCGGGACTAGCGGGGGGCTACAATGAGCAGTTCTTC.

This sequence joins TRBV2 and TRBJ1-5; 7 bases align to TRBD1. Germline CDR1 and CDR2: SNHLY and FYNNEI. V trimming: 8 bases; J trimming: 5 bases; junction bases outside the gene matches: 9. This CDR3 comprises 14 residues. This CDR3 is CASADRVRDQPQHF. CDR3 nucleotides: TGTGCCAGCGCAGACAGGGTGAGGGATCAGCCCCAGCATTTT. Combining the CDR3 with reference TRBV2 and TRBJ1-5 gives the whole variable domain EPEVTQTPSHQVTQMGQEVILRCVPISNHLYFYWYRQILGQKVEFLVSFYNNEISEKSEIFDDQFSVERPDGSNFTLKIRSTKLEDSAMYFCASADRVRDQPQHFGDGTRLSIL.

This chain links TRBV7-9 with TRBJ1-1, with TRBD1 identical over 7 bases. Germline-derived CDR1 and CDR2 are SEHNR and FQNEAQ (reference sequence). The CDR3 extends over 15 amino acids. V was clipped by 4 bases and J by 2 bases; unmatched bases: 7. CDR3 protein: CASSSRQGGNTEAFF. The CDR3 DNA follows: TGTGCCAGCAGCTCCAGACAGGGTGGTAACACTGAAGCTTTCTTT.